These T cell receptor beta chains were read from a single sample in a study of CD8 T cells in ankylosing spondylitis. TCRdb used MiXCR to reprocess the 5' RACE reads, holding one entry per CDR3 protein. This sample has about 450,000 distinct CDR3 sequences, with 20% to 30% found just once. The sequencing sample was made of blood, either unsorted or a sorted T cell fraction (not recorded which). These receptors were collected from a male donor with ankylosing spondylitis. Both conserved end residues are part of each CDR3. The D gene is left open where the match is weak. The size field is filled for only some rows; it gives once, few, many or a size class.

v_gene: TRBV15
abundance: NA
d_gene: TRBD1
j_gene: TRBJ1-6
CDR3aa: CATSRGTGSPLHF
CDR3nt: TGTGCCACCAGCAGAGGGACAGGGTCACCCCTCCACTTT

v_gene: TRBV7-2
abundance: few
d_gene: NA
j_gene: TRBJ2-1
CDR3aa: CASSLYGLAGNEQFF
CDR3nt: TGTGCCAGCAGCTTATACGGCCTAGCCGGCAATGAGCAGTTCTTC

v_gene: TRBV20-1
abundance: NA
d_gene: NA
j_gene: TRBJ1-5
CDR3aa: CSANRDGDQPQHF
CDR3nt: TGCAGTGCCAACCGGGACGGAGATCAGCCCCAGCATTTT

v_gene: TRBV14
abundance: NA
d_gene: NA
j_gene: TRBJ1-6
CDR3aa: CASSLTPGYSPLHF
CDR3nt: TGTGCCAGCAGCCTCACCCCGGGGTATTCACCCCTCCACTTT

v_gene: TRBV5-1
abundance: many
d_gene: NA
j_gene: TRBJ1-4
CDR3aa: CASSDPSGPGEKLFF
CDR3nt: TGCGCCAGCAGCGACCCGTCGGGACCGGGTGAAAAACTGTTTTTT

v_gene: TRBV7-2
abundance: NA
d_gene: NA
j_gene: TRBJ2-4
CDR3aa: CASSLGQSKNIQYF
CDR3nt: TGTGCCAGCAGCTTAGGCCAGTCCAAAAACATTCAGTACTTC

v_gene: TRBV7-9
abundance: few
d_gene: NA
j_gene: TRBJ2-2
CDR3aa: CASSLEARTGELFF
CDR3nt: TGTGCCAGCAGCTTAGAAGCCCGCACCGGGGAGCTGTTTTTT

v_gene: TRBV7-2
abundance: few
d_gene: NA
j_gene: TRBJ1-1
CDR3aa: CASSSYRTEAFF
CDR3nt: TGTGCCAGCAGCTCCTATCGGACTGAAGCTTTCTTT

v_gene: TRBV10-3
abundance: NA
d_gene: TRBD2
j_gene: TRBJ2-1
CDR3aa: CAMGLAGDNEQFF
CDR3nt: TGTGCCATGGGACTAGCGGGAGACAATGAGCAGTTCTTC

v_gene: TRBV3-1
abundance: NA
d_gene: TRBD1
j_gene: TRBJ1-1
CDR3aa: CASSQRTGLAFF
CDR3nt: TGTGCCAGCAGCCAAAGGACAGGGCTGGCTTTCTTT

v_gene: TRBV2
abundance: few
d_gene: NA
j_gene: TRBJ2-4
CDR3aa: CASSPSSVAKNIQYF
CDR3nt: TGTGCCAGCAGTCCCTCCAGTGTAGCCAAAAACATTCAGTACTTC

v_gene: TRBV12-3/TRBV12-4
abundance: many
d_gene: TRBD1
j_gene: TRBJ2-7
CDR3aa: CASSQRTGSYEQYF
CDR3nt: TGTGCCAGCAGTCAAAGGACAGGGAGCTACGAGCAGTACTTC

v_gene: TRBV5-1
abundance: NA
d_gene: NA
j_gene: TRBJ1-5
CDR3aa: CASSPDSEGQPQHF
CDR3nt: TGCGCCAGCAGCCCGGACAGCGAGGGACAGCCCCAGCATTTT

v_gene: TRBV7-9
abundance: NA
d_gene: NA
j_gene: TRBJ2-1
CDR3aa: CASSLWISYSSYNEQFF
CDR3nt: TGTGCCAGCAGCTTATGGATCAGCTACAGCTCCTACAATGAGCAGTTCTTC

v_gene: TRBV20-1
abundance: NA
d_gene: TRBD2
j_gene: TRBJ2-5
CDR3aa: CSARGSRGRRQETQYF
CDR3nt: TGCAGTGCTAGAGGTTCTCGCGGGAGACGGCAAGAGACCCAGTACTTC

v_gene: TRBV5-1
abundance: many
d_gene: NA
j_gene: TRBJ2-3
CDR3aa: CASSLSSSGTDTQYF
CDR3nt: TGCGCCAGCAGCTTGTCCTCCTCGGGCACAGATACGCAGTATTTT

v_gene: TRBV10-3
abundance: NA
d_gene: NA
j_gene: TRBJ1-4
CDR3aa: CAISEGTAYEKLFF
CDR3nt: TGTGCCATCAGTGAGGGCACGGCATATGAAAAACTGTTTTTT

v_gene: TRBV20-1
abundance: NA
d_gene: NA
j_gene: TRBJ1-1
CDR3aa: CSARDRRDSEAFF
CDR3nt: TGCAGTGCTAGAGATAGGAGGGACTCTGAAGCTTTCTTT

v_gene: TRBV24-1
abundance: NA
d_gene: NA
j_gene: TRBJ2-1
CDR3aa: CATRGGAAGENEQFF
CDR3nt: TGTGCCACCAGGGGAGGGGCGGCAGGGGAGAATGAGCAGTTCTTC

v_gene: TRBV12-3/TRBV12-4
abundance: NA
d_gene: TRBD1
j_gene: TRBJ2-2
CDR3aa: CASSFLGPGQGSGELFF
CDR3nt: TGTGCCAGCAGTTTCTTGGGACCGGGACAGGGTTCTGGGGAGCTGTTTTTT

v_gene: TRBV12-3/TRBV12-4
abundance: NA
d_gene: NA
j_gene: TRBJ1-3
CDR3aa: CASSFGSRNTIYF
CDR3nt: TGTGCCAGCAGTTTTGGCAGTAGAAACACCATATATTTT

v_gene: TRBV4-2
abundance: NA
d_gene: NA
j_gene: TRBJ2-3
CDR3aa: CASSPGRSGADTQYF
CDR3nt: TGTGCCAGCAGCCCCGGACGCAGCGGTGCAGATACGCAGTATTTT

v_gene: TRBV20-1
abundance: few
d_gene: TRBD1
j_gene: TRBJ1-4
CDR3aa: CSALDRKATNEKLFF
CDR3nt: TGCAGTGCCCTGGACAGGAAAGCAACTAATGAAAAACTGTTTTTT

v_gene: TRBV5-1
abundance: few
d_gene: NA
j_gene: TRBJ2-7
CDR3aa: CASSLDRQQYF
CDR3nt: TGCGCCAGCAGCTTGGACCGGCAGCAGTACTTC

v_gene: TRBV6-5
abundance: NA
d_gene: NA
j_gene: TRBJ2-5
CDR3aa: CASSYGPPQGTQYF
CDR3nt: TGTGCCAGCAGTTACGGGCCGCCTCAAGGCACCCAGTACTTC

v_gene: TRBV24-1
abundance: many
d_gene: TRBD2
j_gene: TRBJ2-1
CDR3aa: CATSDSDMTSGRSYNEQFF
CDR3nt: TGTGCCACCAGTGATTCCGATATGACTAGCGGGAGATCCTACAATGAGCAGTTCTTC

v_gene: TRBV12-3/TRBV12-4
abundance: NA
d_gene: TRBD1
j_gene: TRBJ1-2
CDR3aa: CASSQTGEFNYGYTF
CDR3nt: TGTGCCAGCAGTCAAACAGGGGAATTTAACTATGGCTACACCTTC

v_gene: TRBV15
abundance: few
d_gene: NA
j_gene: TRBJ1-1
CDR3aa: CATGSGAWDTEAFF
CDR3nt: TGTGCCACCGGGTCGGGGGCTTGGGACACTGAAGCTTTCTTT

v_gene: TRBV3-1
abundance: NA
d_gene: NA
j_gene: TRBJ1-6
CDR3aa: CASSQGRMNSPLHF
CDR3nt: TGTGCCAGCAGCCAAGGGAGGATGAATTCACCCCTCCACTTT

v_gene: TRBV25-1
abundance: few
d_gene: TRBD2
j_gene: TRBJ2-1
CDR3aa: CASSDPGLVANEQFF
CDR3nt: TGTGCCAGCAGTGACCCGGGACTAGTGGCCAATGAGCAGTTCTTC

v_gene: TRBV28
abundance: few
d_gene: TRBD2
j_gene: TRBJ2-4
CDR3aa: CASTHGREGNIQYF
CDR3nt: TGTGCCAGCACCCATGGGCGGGAGGGAAACATTCAGTACTTC

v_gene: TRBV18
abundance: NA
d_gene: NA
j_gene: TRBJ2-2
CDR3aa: CASSRAYRTGELFF
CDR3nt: TGTGCCAGCTCACGAGCCTACAGAACCGGGGAGCTGTTTTTT

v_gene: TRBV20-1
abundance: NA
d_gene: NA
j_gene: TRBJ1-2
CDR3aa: CSAGSNSNYGYTF
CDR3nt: TGCAGTGCAGGCAGCAACTCTAACTATGGCTACACCTTC

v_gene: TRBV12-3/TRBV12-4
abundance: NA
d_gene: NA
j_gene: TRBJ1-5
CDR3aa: CASTREGGPQHF
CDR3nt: TGTGCCAGCACCCGTGAGGGAGGGCCCCAGCATTTT

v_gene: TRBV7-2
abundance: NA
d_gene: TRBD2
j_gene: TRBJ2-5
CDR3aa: CASSNGAGGSETQYF
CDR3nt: TGTGCCAGCAGTAACGGGGCGGGAGGTAGTGAGACCCAGTACTTC

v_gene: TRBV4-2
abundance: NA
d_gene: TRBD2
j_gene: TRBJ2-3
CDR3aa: CASSQDPTLTSGTTDTQYF
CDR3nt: TGTGCCAGCAGCCAAGATCCAACCTTGACTAGCGGGACGACAGATACGCAGTATTTT

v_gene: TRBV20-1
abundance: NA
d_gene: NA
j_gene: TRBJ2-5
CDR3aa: CSARDYRGETQYF
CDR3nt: TGCAGTGCTAGGGACTACAGGGGAGAGACCCAGTACTTC

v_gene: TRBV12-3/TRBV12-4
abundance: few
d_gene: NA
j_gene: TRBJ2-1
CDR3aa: CASSSPRTQAYNEQFF
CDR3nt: TGTGCCAGCAGTTCCCCCCGCACTCAGGCCTACAATGAGCAGTTCTTC

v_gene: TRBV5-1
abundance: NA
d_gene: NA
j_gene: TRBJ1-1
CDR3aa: CASSSDKTGWNTEAFF
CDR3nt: TGCGCCAGCAGCTCAGATAAGACAGGCTGGAACACTGAAGCTTTCTTT

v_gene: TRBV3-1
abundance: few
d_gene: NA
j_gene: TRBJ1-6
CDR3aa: CASSQDRTPYNSPLHF
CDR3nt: TGTGCCAGCAGCCAAGATCGGACACCCTATAATTCACCCCTCCACTTT

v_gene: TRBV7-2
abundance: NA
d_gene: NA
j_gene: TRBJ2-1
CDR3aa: CASSLNAGAYNKQFF
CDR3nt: TGTGCCAGCAGCTTAAATGCGGGGGCCTACAATAAGCAGTTCTTC

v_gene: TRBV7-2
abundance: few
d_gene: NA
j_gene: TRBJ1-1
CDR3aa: CASSLAQQGTEAFF
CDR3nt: TGTGCCAGCAGCTTAGCCCAACAGGGCACTGAAGCTTTCTTT

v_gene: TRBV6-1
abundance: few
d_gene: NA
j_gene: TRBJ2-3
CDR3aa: CASSPTRNPLDTQYF
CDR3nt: TGTGCCAGCAGCCCGACTAGGAACCCCTTGGATACGCAGTATTTT

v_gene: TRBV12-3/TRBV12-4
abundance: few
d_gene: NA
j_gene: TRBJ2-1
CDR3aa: CASSFEGSMGQFF
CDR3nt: TGTGCCAGCAGTTTTGAGGGGTCCATGGGGCAGTTCTTC

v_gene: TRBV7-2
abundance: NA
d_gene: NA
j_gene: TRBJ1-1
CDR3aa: CESTGGGKAFF
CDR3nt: TGTGAATCCACGGGGGGAGGGAAGGCTTTCTTT

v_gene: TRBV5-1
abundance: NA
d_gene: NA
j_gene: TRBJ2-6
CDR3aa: CASSLRSSESGANVLTF
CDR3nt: TGCGCCAGCAGCCTCCGATCCTCCGAATCTGGGGCCAACGTCCTGACTTTC

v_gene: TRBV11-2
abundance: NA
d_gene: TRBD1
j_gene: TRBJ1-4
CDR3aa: CASSFRGGSATNEKLFF
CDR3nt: TGTGCCAGCAGCTTCAGAGGGGGCAGTGCAACTAATGAAAAACTGTTTTTT

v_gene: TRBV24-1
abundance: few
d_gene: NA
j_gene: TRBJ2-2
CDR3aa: CATSTSRGPGELFF
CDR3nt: TGTGCCACCAGTACTTCCCGCGGGCCCGGGGAGCTGTTTTTT

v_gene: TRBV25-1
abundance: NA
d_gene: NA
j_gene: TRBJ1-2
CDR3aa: CASSDHSGGRGDGYTF
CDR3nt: TGTGCCAGCAGTGATCACAGTGGCGGTAGAGGGGATGGCTACACCTTC

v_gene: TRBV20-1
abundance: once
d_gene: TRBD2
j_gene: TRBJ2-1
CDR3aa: CSAPRLALSSYNEQFF
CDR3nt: TGCAGTGCTCCGCGACTAGCCTTGAGCTCCTACAATGAGCAGTTCTTC

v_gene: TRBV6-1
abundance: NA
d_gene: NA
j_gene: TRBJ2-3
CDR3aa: CASSEALLRGFTSTDTQYF
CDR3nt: TGTGCCAGCAGTGAAGCGCTTCTCCGAGGTTTTACCAGCACAGATACGCAGTATTTT

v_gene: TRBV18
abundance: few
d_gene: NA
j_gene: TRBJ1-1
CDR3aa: CASSPLGDTEAFF
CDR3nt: TGTGCCAGCTCACCACTGGGTGACACTGAAGCTTTCTTT

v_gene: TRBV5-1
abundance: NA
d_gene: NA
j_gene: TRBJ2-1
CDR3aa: CASSFREPYNEQFF
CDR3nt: TGCGCCAGCAGCTTCCGGGAGCCTTACAATGAGCAGTTCTTC

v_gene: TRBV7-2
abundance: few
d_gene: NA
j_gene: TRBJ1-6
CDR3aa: CASSVQAGVVSPLHF
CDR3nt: TGTGCCAGCAGCGTACAGGCGGGGGTGGTTTCACCCCTCCACTTT

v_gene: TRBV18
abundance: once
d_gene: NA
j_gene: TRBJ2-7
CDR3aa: CASSPGTPTYEQYF
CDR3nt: TGTGCCAGCTCACCAGGGACACCTACCTACGAGCAGTACTTC

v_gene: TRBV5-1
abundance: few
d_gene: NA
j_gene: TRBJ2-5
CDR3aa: CASSLGYQYETQYF
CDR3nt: TGCGCCAGCAGCTTGGGTTACCAGTACGAGACCCAGTACTTC

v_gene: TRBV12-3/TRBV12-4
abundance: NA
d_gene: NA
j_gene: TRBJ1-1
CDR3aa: CASSPPGKNTEAFF
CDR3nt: TGTGCCAGCAGCCCCCCCGGGAAGAACACTGAAGCTTTCTTT

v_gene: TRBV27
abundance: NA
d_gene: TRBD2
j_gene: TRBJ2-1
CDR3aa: CASSSTRLTSGRGNEQFF
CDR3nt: TGTGCCAGCAGTTCGACCCGCCTGACTAGCGGGAGGGGCAATGAGCAGTTCTTC

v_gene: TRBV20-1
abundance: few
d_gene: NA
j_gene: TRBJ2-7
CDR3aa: CRLVSGEGFEYF
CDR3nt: TGCAGATTAGTCTCAGGGGAGGGTTTCGAGTACTTC